This is a list of T cell receptor beta chains from one sample in a study of identical twins. TCRdb ran MiXCR on the 5' RACE reads and lists one entry per CDR3 protein. This table has some 500,000 distinct CDR3 sequences, 14% appearing once. These data also formed part of another study, on yellow fever vaccine responses in identical twins.

Sequencing used CD4+ T cells sorted from blood. The receptors originated from a woman in her late teens or twenties in good health. Each CDR3 is given with its conserved first and last residue. D genes are given only for firm matches. Where a row states a size, it is once, few, many or the class of an expanded clone; other rows omit it.

v_call	d_call	clone_size	j_call	cdr3_nt	cdr3_aa
TRBV5-1	.	.	TRBJ1-4	TGCGCCAGCAGCTTGGGAGGACTGGTGTCAACTAATGAAAAACTGTTTTTT	CASSLGGLVSTNEKLFF
TRBV7-2	.	.	TRBJ2-1	TGTGCCAGCAGCCTCGTATTCGCGGAGTACAATGAGCAGTTCTTC	CASSLVFAEYNEQFF
TRBV4-3	TRBD2	.	TRBJ2-2	TGCGCCAGCAGCCTCCGACTAGCGGGAGGAGTCGGGGAGCTGTTTTTT	CASSLRLAGGVGELFF
TRBV2	TRBD2	few	TRBJ2-1	TGTGCCAGCGGTAGCGGGAGAACCTCCTACAATGAGCAGTTCTTC	CASGSGRTSYNEQFF
TRBV20-1	TRBD2	many	TRBJ2-5	TGCAGTGCTGGGAACCTAGCGGGGAACCAAGAGACCCAGTACTTC	CSAGNLAGNQETQYF
TRBV6-5	.	few	TRBJ2-1	TGTGCCAGCAGTTATACCGGGGGTAGCTCCTACAATGAGCAGTTCTTC	CASSYTGGSSYNEQFF
TRBV5-5	.	few	TRBJ1-1	TGTGCCAGCAGCTTGGCGGGGGCAGGGGTGAACACTGAAGCTTTCTTT	CASSLAGAGVNTEAFF
TRBV5-1	TRBD2	few	TRBJ2-3	TGCGCCAGCAGCTTGTCTGGTGGGGGGGGCACAGATACGCAGTATTTT	CASSLSGGGGTDTQYF
TRBV12-3/TRBV12-4	.	few	TRBJ2-3	TGTGCCAGCAGTCCTAATACTTTGGGCACAGATACGCAGTATTTT	CASSPNTLGTDTQYF
TRBV23-1	TRBD1	.	TRBJ2-7	TGCGCCAGCAGTCAATCGGGGGACAGGGCCAGAGAGCAGTACTTC	CASSQSGDRAREQYF